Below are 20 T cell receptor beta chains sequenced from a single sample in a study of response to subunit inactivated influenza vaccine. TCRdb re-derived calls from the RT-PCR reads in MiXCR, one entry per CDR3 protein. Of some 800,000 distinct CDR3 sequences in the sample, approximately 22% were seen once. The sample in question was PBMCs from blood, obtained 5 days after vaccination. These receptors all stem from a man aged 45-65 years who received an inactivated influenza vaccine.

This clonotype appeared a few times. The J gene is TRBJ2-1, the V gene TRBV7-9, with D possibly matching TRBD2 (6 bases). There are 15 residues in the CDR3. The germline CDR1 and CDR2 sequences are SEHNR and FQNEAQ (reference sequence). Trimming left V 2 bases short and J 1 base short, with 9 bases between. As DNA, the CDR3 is TGTGCCAGCAGCTTACCCCGGGAGTCCTACAATGAGCAGTTCTTC. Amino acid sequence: CASSLPRESYNEQFF.

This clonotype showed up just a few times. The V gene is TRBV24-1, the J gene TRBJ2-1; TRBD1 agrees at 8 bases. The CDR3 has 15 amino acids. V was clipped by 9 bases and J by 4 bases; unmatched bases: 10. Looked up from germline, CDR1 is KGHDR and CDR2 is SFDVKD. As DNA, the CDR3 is TGTGCCACCGCGAAAGGGACAGGAAATTACAATGAGCAGTTCTTC. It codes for CATAKGTGNYNEQFF.

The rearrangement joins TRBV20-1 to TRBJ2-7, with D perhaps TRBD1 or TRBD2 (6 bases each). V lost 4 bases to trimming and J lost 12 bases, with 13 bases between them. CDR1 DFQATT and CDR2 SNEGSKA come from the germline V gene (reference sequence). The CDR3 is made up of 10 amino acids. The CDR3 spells CSAMLGGAYF. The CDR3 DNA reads TGCAGTGCTATGCTGGGGGGCGCGTACTTC.

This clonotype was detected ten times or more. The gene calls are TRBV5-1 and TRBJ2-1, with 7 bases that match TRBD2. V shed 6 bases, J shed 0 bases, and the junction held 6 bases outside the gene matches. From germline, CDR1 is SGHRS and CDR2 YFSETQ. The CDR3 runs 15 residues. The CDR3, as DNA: TGCGCCAGCAACCCTGGGGGGGGCTCCTACAATGAGCAGTTCTTC. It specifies CASNPGGGSYNEQFF.

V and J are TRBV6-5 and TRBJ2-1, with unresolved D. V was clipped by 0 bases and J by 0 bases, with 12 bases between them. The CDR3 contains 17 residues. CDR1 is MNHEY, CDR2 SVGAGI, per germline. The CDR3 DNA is TGTGCCAGCAGTTACTCAATTGGTCCAAGCTCCTACAATGAGCAGTTCTTC. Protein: CASSYSIGPSSYNEQFF.

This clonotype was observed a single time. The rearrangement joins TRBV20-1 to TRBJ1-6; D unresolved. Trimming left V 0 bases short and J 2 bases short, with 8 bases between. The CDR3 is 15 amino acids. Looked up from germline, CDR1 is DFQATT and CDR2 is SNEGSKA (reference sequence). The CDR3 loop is CSARDRTAYNSPLHF. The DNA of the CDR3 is TGCAGTGCTAGAGATCGAACGGCCTATAATTCACCCCTCCACTTT.

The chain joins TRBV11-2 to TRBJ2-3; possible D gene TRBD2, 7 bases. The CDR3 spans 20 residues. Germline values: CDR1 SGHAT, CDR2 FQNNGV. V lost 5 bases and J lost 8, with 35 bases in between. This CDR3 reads CASSHRDWGGSVALFGTQYF. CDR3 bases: TGTGCCAGCAGCCACCGGGACTGGGGGGGCTCCGTGGCCCTTTTTGGTACGCAGTATTTT.

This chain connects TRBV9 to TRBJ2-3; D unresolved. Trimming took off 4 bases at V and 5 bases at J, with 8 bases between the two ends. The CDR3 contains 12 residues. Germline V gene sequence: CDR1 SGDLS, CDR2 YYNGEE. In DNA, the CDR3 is TGTGCCAGCAGCCCCTCCCGAGATACGCAGTATTTT. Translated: CASSPSRDTQYF.

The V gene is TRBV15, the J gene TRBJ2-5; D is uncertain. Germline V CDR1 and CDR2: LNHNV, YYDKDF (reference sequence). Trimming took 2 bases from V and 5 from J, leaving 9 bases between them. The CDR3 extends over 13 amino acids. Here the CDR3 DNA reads TGTGCCACCAGCAGAACCACTACGGAGACCCAGTACTTC. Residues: CATSRTTTETQYF.

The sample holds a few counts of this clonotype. CDR3 amino acids: CASSLAGRGGNSPLHF. In nucleotides, the CDR3 is TGTGCCAGCAGCTTAGCGGGCAGGGGAGGGAATTCACCCCTCCACTTT. The gene calls are TRBV13 and TRBJ1-6; the D gene is possibly TRBD1 (6 bases). This CDR3 has 16 residues. Germline V gene lookup returns CDR1 PRHDT and CDR2 FYEKMQ (reference sequence). V was pared by 1 base and J by 7 bases, with 14 bases between.

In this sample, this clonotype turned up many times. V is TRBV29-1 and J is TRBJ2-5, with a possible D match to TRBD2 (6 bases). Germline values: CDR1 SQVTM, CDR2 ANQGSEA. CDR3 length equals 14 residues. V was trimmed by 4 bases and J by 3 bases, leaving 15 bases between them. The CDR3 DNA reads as TGCAGCGTTGTGGGACTGGCGGGGAAAGAGACCCAGTACTTC. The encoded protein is CSVVGLAGKETQYF.

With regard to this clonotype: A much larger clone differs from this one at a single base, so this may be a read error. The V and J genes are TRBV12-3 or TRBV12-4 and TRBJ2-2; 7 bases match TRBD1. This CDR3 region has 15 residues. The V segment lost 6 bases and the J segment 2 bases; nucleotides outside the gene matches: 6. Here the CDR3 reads CASRGTVENTGELFF. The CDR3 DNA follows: TGTGCCAGCAGAGGGACAGTGGAAAACACCGGGGAGCTGTTTTTT.

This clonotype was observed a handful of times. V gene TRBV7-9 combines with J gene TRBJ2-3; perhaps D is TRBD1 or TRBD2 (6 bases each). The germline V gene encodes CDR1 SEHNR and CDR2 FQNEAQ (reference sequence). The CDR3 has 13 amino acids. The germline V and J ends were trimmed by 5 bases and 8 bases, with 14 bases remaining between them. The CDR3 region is CASSRGTQVTQYF. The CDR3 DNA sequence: TGTGCCAGCAGCCGCGGGACACAGGTTACGCAGTATTTT.

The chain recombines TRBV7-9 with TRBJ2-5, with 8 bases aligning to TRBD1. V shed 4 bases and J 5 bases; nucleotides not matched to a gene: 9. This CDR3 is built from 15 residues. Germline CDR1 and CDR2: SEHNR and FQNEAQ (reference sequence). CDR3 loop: CASSSWTGTFETQYF. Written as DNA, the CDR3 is TGTGCCAGCAGCTCGTGGACAGGGACCTTCGAGACCCAGTACTTC.

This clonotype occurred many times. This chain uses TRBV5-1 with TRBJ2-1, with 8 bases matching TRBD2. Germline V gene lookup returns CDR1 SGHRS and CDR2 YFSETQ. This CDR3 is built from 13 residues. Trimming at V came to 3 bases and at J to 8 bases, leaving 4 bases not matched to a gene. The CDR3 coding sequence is TGCGCCAGCAGCTCCCGGCGGGGGGATGAGCAGTTCTTC. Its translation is CASSSRRGDEQFF. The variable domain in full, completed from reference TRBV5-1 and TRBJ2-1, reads KAGVTQTPRYLIKTRGQQVTLSCSPISGHRSVSWYQQTPGQGLQFLFEYFSETQRNKGNFPGRFSGRQFSNSRSEMNVSTLELGDSALYLCASSSRRGDEQFFGPGTRLTVL.

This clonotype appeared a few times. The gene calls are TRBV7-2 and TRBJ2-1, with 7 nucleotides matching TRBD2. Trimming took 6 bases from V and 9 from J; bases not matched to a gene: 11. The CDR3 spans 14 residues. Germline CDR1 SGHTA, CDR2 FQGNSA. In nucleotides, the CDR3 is TGTGCCAGCAGTTTGGGACTACCAGTCGGTGAGCAGTTCTTC. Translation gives CASSLGLPVGEQFF.

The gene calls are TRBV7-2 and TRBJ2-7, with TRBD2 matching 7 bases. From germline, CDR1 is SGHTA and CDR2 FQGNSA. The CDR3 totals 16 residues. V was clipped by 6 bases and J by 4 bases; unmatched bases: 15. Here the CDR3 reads CASSPQIGLAEYEQYF. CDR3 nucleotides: TGTGCCAGCAGTCCCCAGATCGGCCTAGCGGAATACGAGCAGTACTTC.

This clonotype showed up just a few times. In nucleotides, the CDR3 is TGTGCCAGCACCCTAAGCGGGGGTGAAACCGGGGAGCTGTTTTTT. It encodes CASTLSGGETGELFF. The chain recombines TRBV12-3 or TRBV12-4 with TRBJ2-2; 8 bases are shared with TRBD2. Trimming took 7 bases from V and 5 from J; bases not matched to a gene: 9. The CDR3 has 15 residues.

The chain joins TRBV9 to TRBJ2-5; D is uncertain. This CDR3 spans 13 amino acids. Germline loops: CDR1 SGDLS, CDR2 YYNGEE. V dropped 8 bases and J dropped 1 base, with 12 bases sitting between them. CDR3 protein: CASSPWGQETQYF. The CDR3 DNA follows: TGTGCCAGTAGCCCGTGGGGCCAAGAGACCCAGTACTTC.

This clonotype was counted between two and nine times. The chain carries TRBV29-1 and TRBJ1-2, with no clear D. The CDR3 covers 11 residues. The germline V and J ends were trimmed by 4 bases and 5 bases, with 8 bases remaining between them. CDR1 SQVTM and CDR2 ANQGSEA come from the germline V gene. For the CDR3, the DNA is TGCAGCGTTGCACTTCGGTATGGCTACACCTTC. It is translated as CSVALRYGYTF.